Below, one TCR beta chain is given with its context. Its antigen has not been determined. The data belong to a study of cytomegalovirus exposure and HLA in healthy donors (dated by TCRdb to 2016 to 2017). Turning to the overall study: An earlier analysis of approximately 640 of the donors reported more than 250 Gb of sequence data and about 100 million unique TCR beta sequences from about 200 million T cells. Donor age, sex, ethnicity and CMV serostatus were compiled alongside the repertoire data. A later analysis re-analyzed previously published TCR beta repertoires from 500 to 700 donors and added high-resolution HLA genotyping to study TCR occurrence patterns. The number of donors typed differed by locus, with about 629-640 for A, B, C, DRB1 and DQB1, about 500 for DQA1, 600 to 610 for DPA1, and around 430 for DPB1. The study aimed to test whether signatures of past pathogen exposure could be identified by cataloging public T cell receptors. Several DR-DQ haplotypes were handled as single units for association and clustering because linkage in the cohort was strong. All discovery cohort repertoires had been generated using a single sequencing platform. Among 398 genotyped donors of the cohort, an average of around 240,000 unique TCR beta nucleotide sequences were sequenced per donor, roughly 20% of them non-productive. A later genetic analysis used genome-wide SNP genotypes for about 60% of the roughly 700 donors, treating that subset as a discovery cohort. Among the approximately 400 genotyped donors, approximately 76% belonged to the genetic ancestry cluster associated with self-reported Caucasian donors. Using immunosequencing, the study profiled T cell repertoires from around 670 subjects and related those repertoires to cytomegalovirus serostatus. An earlier analysis of fewer than 750 of the donors used high-throughput TCR beta sequencing to judge whether each TCR beta V gene segment behaved as functional or pseudogenic. To predict cytomegalovirus infection status, the study brought together high-throughput TCR immunosequencing, statistical association of individual TCRs with disease status, and machine learning. In the later analysis, no new phenotypic data were used to find candidate immune exposures; instead, reliance was placed on TCR beta sequences and their occurrence across donors. Class I and class II HLA loci were covered by the typing at four-digit resolution. An early release that covered fewer than 750 HLA-typed donors contained 250 to 350 gigabases of sequencing data and 85 million to 100 million unique TCR sequences. A separate validation cohort of roughly 110 different subjects was used in addition to the approximately 700-subject first cohort.

Points the paper makes about the study in general: Sequencing depth was assumed to be roughly uniform across donors in the presence/absence analyses, though that assumption may not hold. The authors suggested that the approach could potentially be generalized to other disease states and immunological phenotypes. In the study, some 160 TCR beta chains were listed as associated with cytomegalovirus. Over 15 rarely observed V segments, including chromosome 9 orphons, were excluded from the earlier analysis of almost 600 of the donors because counts were too low. Correlated functional status among segregating V segments might be attributable to linkage disequilibrium, but an unknown experimental factor could not be ruled out. In a later analysis, HLA-associated TCR beta chains showed more clonal expansion and lower generation probabilities than non-associated chains that were equally common. In vitro tests confirmed that three of the cytomegalovirus-associated TCR beta chains recognize cytomegalovirus antigens. A later analysis found that most CMV-associated TCR beta chains appeared HLA-restricted, with HLA associations seemingly driven largely by CMV exposure. Because some donors lacked HLA typing at each locus, the association tests relied only on the typed subset. A further reported finding was that TCR beta sequences accurately predicted the HLA-A and HLA-B alleles for most subjects in the first cohort. A later analysis associated about 17,000 TCR beta sequences with specific HLA alleles at a false discovery rate of 0.05. According to a later analysis, parvovirus B19, influenza, CMV and Epstein-Barr virus appeared linked to several top co-occurrence clusters. While some public TCRs were present in many individuals, most TCR sequences turned up only very rarely across donors. In a later genetic analysis, fewer N-insertions in productive TCRs were reported among donors in an Asian-associated ancestry cluster than the approximately 670-donor mean. For the cohort, immune exposure information was limited to CMV serostatus. V-gene and J-gene trimming of TCR beta chains was associated with a missense DCLRE1C variant in a later genetic analysis, and the association was replicated in an independent cohort. When HLA alleles, especially DR and DQ, strongly co-occurred, attributing TCR associations to individual alleles was difficult. A cluster of highly shared sequence variants was judged likely to represent a technical artifact of the sequencing pipeline. In a later analysis, TCR association rates were found to vary across HLA loci, with the most associated TCRs seen for DRB1 alleles and the fewest for HLA-C alleles. Cytomegalovirus status was reported to be diagnosed by the classifier with high specificity and sensitivity in both the original and validation cohorts. An earlier analysis of 587 of the donors showed that most TCR beta V segments appeared in productive rearrangements either about 87% or about 30% of the time, which broadly matched IMGT annotations. In this cohort, only TCR beta chains were sequenced, and detectable features were limited by the absence of alpha or paired-chain data.

The library was prepared using the immunoSEQ multiplex PCR assay. A mixture of 60 forward primers for TCR Vbeta segments and 13 reverse primers for TCR Jbeta segments was used in the multiplex PCR. A multiplex PCR assay on genomic DNA amplified the CDR3 region of rearranged TCR beta genes. On the Illumina HiSeq System, the amplified TCR beta libraries were sequenced as 87-base-pair reads. As for the authors' bioinformatics: In a later analysis, around 80 million unique TCR beta chains were counted across the 666 repertoires, and about 10 million of these chains were shared by at least two donors. A nearest-neighbor algorithm error-corrected the raw reads and collapsed the reads into unique sequences, merging closely related sequences to remove PCR and sequencing errors. CDR3 sequences were aligned to IMGT reference sequences to assign V, D and J gene segments. For a sequence to be retained, at least a six-nucleotide match to both a V gene segment and a J gene segment was required. Rearrangements were classified as productive when the CDR3 lacked stop codons and remained in frame with V and J, and all other rearrangements were classified as non-productive. Following IMGT convention, CDR3 was defined as the stretch from the second conserved V-encoded cysteine to the conserved J-encoded phenylalanine. The earlier analysis of fewer than 700 of the donors excluded sequences that lacked an unambiguous match to a single V gene segment. An earlier analysis of a few hundred of the donors called V segments functional above 56.7% productive rearrangements and segregating when the between-donor standard deviation exceeded 5%. A statistical classification framework was built for diagnosing cytomegalovirus status from the catalog of TCR beta chain sequences. V and J gene assignment, in a later analysis, came from comparing TCR nucleotide sequences with IMGT/GENE-DB human TR gene sequences. In a later analysis, CDR3 sequences and most-parsimonious VDJ recombination scenarios were assigned using the TCRdist pipeline. In a later analysis, each TCR beta chain was defined by its CDR3 amino acid sequence together with its V-gene family, and reads without a unique V-gene family were excluded. As a way to deal with suspected cross-contamination and a sequencing artifact, a later analysis dropped hundreds of nucleotide sequences that were highly shared and had low generation probability. In a later analysis, a clonal expansion index for each public chain was calculated from normalized within-repertoire ranks of inferred template counts. Generation probabilities in a later analysis came from a VDJ recombination model fitted to out-of-frame rearrangements, and those results were checked against IGoR. In a later analysis, TCR-TCR, TCR-HLA and TCR-CMV co-occurrence was scored with hypergeometric tests, and a repertoire-size bias correction was applied to TCR pairs. To estimate false discovery rates, a later analysis permuted the HLA or CMV assignments 20 times. In a later analysis, co-occurring TCRs were grouped with DBSCAN, and TCRdist sequence similarity was added when clustering was performed within HLA-allele-positive subsets. For co-occurrence clustering, repertoires with fewer than 30,000 or more than 120,000 public chains were excluded, along with 5 or 6 repertoires with anomalous nucleotide sharing. TCRdb re-hosts the immuneACCESS table, in-frame sequences only. Its copies lack some clones; in the studies checked, an unresolved V gene accounts for under half of them, and the cause for the rest is not known. The V and J calls and the clone size are those of that table, but D and trimming were determined from the DNA. This sample's records show under 95,000 clones. Over 3% of the sample comes from the top ten.

The cohort consisted of some 670 healthy bone marrow donors. At the time of sampling, all cohort members were nominally healthy, though unrecorded immune exposures were likely present. The donor tested CMV seropositive, placing the donor among the 250 to 350 seropositive members of the cohort. A peripheral blood sample was provided by each donor, and peripheral blood mononuclear cells were used for TCR beta sequencing. The Qiagen DNeasy Blood Extraction Kit was used to extract genomic DNA from the blood cell samples. The TCR originated in a female donor in good health and CMV-seropositive. The material sequenced was PBMCs.

The DNA sequence is given as TGTGCCAGCAGTCGGACACTTAACACTGAAGCTTTCTTT. Translation gives CASSRTLNTEAFF. The chain is encoded by TRBV6-5 joined to TRBJ1-1; TRBD1 is possibly the D segment (5 matching bases). V loses 5 bases, J loses 2 bases, and the germline ends lie 9 bases apart. Sequences MNHEY (CDR1) and SVGAGI (CDR2) are obtained from the germline V gene. The CDR3 covers 13 residues, taking in both the cysteine and the phenylalanine. The CDR3 DNA has 39 bases and is translated from base 1.